This is a list of T cell receptor beta chains from one sample in a study of CD8 T cells in Susac syndrome. TCRdb itself ran the immunoSEQ multiplex PCR reads through MiXCR, one entry per CDR3 protein. The sample shows around 280,000 distinct CDR3 sequences, about 85% of them seen only once. Sequenced input: CD8+ T cells from PBMCs. The receptors derive from a human donor with multiple sclerosis. Both conserved end residues are part of each CDR3. A D gene is named only where the DNA matches it firmly. Expanded clones get a size class; other rows say once, few or many, or leave the size out.

V	D	size	J	CDR3	DNA
TRBV28	TRBD1	-	TRBJ1-2	CASSLRTGYYGYTF	TGTGCCAGCAGTCTCCGGACAGGGTACTATGGCTACACCTTC
TRBV7-9	-	-	TRBJ1-3	CASSRPRTRSGNTIYF	TGTGCCAGCAGCCGCCCCCGGACCCGCTCTGGAAACACCATATATTTT
TRBV27	-	-	TRBJ2-5	CATAAKETQYF	TGTGCCACCGCGGCAAAAGAGACCCAGTACTTC
TRBV14	-	-	TRBJ2-5	CASSVQQRDYQETQYF	TGTGCCAGCAGCGTTCAACAGAGGGACTACCAAGAGACCCAGTACTTC
TRBV12-3/TRBV12-4	-	-	TRBJ1-5	CASARAGAGNQPQHF	TGTGCCAGCGCGCGGGCCGGGGCAGGCAATCAGCCCCAGCATTTT
TRBV28	-	-	TRBJ1-5	CASRSRDGSNQPQHF	TGTGCCAGCAGATCACGAGACGGTAGCAATCAGCCCCAGCATTTT
TRBV20-1	-	-	TRBJ2-3	CSARDGLARADTQYF	TGCAGTGCTAGAGATGGGTTGGCCCGCGCAGATACGCAGTATTTT
TRBV18	TRBD2	once	TRBJ2-1	CASSNPGTSGRAYEQFF	TGTGCCAGCTCCAACCCCGGGACTAGCGGGAGGGCCTATGAGCAGTTCTTC
TRBV5-8	-	many	TRBJ1-1	CASMGVTEAFF	TGTGCCAGCATGGGGGTGACTGAAGCTTTCTTT
TRBV7-2	TRBD2	-	TRBJ2-1	CASSLSSPGLAINEQFF	TGTGCCAGCAGCTTATCCAGTCCCGGACTAGCGATAAATGAGCAGTTCTTC
TRBV3-1	TRBD2	-	TRBJ2-3	CASSQVTSGRSTDTQYF	TGTGCCAGCAGCCAAGTCACTAGCGGGAGGTCCACAGATACGCAGTATTTT
TRBV7-9	TRBD1	-	TRBJ2-6	CASSPRDRPSGANVLTF	TGTGCCAGCAGCCCCCGGGACAGACCCTCTGGGGCCAACGTCCTGACTTTC
TRBV6-6	TRBD1	-	TRBJ2-1	CASRPDRVLRFF	TGTGCCAGCAGACCGGACAGGGTCTTAAGGTTCTTC
TRBV7-9	TRBD1	few	TRBJ1-5	CASSSDRAQPQHF	TGTGCCAGCAGTTCGGACAGGGCTCAGCCCCAGCATTTT
TRBV28	TRBD2	-	TRBJ2-3	CASSLWGEGQTDTQYF	TGTGCCAGCAGTTTATGGGGGGAGGGCCAGACAGATACGCAGTATTTT
TRBV6-5	TRBD2	-	TRBJ2-3	CASSSGLAGPRTDTQYF	TGTGCCAGCAGTTCCGGACTAGCGGGCCCAAGAACAGATACGCAGTATTTT
TRBV6-5	TRBD1	-	TRBJ1-1	CASSYSPGGVAEAFF	TGTGCCAGCAGTTACTCCCCAGGGGGCGTCGCTGAAGCTTTCTTT
TRBV7-9	-	-	TRBJ2-5	CASSPSEAETQYF	TGTGCCAGCAGCCCCAGCGAGGCAGAGACCCAGTACTTC
TRBV27	TRBD1	once	TRBJ1-2	CASSLRGQGLAGYTF	TGTGCCAGCAGTTTAAGGGGACAGGGGCTTGCCGGCTACACCTTC
TRBV11-2	TRBD1	-	TRBJ2-7	CASSFETGGHEQYF	TGTGCCAGCAGCTTCGAGACAGGGGGTCACGAGCAGTACTTC
TRBV27	TRBD1	-	TRBJ2-1	CASSPKTGGNEQFF	TGTGCCAGCAGTCCAAAGACAGGGGGCAATGAGCAGTTCTTC
TRBV9	-	-	TRBJ2-5	CASSVARQETQYF	TGTGCCAGCAGCGTAGCTCGCCAGGAGACCCAGTACTTC
TRBV13	TRBD1	-	TRBJ1-2	CASSWDRTHGYTF	TGTGCCAGCAGCTGGGACAGGACGCATGGCTACACCTTC
TRBV2	TRBD2	-	TRBJ2-1	CASLNEREGNEQFF	TGTGCCAGCTTGAACGAGCGGGAGGGCAATGAGCAGTTCTTC
TRBV18	-	-	TRBJ1-1	CASSPDAQEAFF	TGTGCCAGCTCACCGGACGCCCAGGAGGCTTTCTTT
TRBV19	TRBD2	few	TRBJ2-7	CASSFGRLAGTYEQYF	TGTGCCAGTAGTTTTGGTCGGCTAGCGGGGACCTACGAGCAGTACTTC
TRBV20-1	-	-	TRBJ1-2	CSARDLEGYTF	TGCAGTGCTAGAGATTTGGAGGGCTACACCTTC
TRBV7-2	-	-	TRBJ2-1	CATAGELFVDEQFF	TGTGCCACGGCAGGGGAGTTGTTCGTGGATGAGCAGTTCTTC
TRBV29-1	-	-	TRBJ2-7	CSVLQGSGEQYF	TGCAGCGTCCTCCAGGGCTCAGGAGAGCAGTACTTC
TRBV7-9	-	-	TRBJ2-3	CASSEGAADTQYF	TGTGCCAGCAGCGAGGGTGCGGCAGATACGCAGTATTTT
TRBV30	TRBD2	-	TRBJ2-1	CAWSGLGLAGVGSSYNEQFF	TGTGCCTGGAGTGGTTTGGGGCTAGCGGGAGTCGGGAGCTCCTACAATGAGCAGTTCTTC
TRBV7-9	-	-	TRBJ2-2	CASGLGEENTGELFF	TGTGCCAGCGGATTAGGAGAAGAGAACACCGGGGAGCTGTTTTTT
TRBV7-9	TRBD2	once	TRBJ2-3	CASSSFLAGENTDTQYF	TGTGCCAGCAGCTCATTCCTAGCGGGAGAAAACACAGATACGCAGTATTTT
TRBV5-1	-	-	TRBJ2-7	CASGFGGRSSYEQYF	TGCGCCAGCGGCTTCGGGGGCCGGAGCTCCTACGAGCAGTACTTC
TRBV6-1	TRBD2	-	TRBJ2-5	CASSEELAGVSETQYF	TGTGCCAGCAGTGAAGAACTAGCGGGGGTGAGCGAGACCCAGTACTTC
TRBV7-6	-	-	TRBJ2-5	CASSLRTSEETQYF	TGTGCCAGCAGCTTACGGACGTCGGAAGAGACCCAGTACTTC
TRBV15	-	-	TRBJ1-5	CATREGRGAASNQPQHF	TGTGCCACCAGAGAGGGGCGGGGGGCCGCTAGCAATCAGCCCCAGCATTTT
TRBV18	-	-	TRBJ1-6	CASSPPPQGLSPLHF	TGTGCCAGCTCACCACCGCCGCAAGGGCTTTCACCCCTCCACTTT
TRBV9	-	-	TRBJ1-2	CASSVDVTSSNYGYTF	TGTGCCAGCAGCGTAGATGTGACGTCTTCGAACTATGGCTACACCTTC
TRBV7-9	-	-	TRBJ2-1	CASSSPGSGNEQFF	TGTGCCAGCAGCTCCCCCGGCTCAGGGAATGAGCAGTTCTTC
TRBV9	-	-	TRBJ1-1	CASSVGDGPKAFF	TGTGCCAGCAGCGTAGGAGACGGACCAAAAGCTTTCTTT
TRBV7-9	-	-	TRBJ2-7	CASKGRALGQYF	TGTGCCAGCAAGGGCAGGGCCCTCGGGCAGTACTTC
TRBV12-3/TRBV12-4	TRBD2	-	TRBJ2-2	CASTPLAGAGELFF	TGTGCCAGCACCCCACTAGCGGGAGCCGGGGAGCTGTTTTTT
TRBV7-8	-	once	TRBJ2-5	CASSSPLRTFQETQYF	TGTGCCAGCAGCTCTCCATTGAGGACCTTCCAAGAGACCCAGTACTTC
TRBV4-2	TRBD2	-	TRBJ2-4	CASSGPGASGRLENIQYF	TGTGCCAGCAGCGGTCCGGGGGCTAGCGGGAGGTTGGAAAACATTCAGTACTTC
TRBV6-5	TRBD2	once	TRBJ2-7	CASSWGGGRDPRYEQYF	TGTGCCAGCAGTTGGGGAGGTGGGAGGGACCCTCGCTACGAGCAGTACTTC
TRBV9	TRBD2	-	TRBJ2-7	CASSLRPGTSTEQYF	TGTGCCAGCAGCCTCCGTCCCGGGACTAGTACCGAGCAGTACTTC
TRBV6-5	-	-	TRBJ1-5	CASSYSRGSGSYQPQHF	TGTGCCAGCAGTTACTCGAGAGGCTCGGGGAGTTATCAGCCCCAGCATTTT
TRBV28	-	-	TRBJ2-3	CASGRYGRRPHTDTQYF	TGTGCCAGCGGCCGGTACGGGAGACGGCCCCACACAGATACGCAGTATTTT
TRBV15	TRBD1	once	TRBJ2-3	CATLRDRRTDTQYF	TGTGCCACCCTCCGGGACAGACGCACAGATACGCAGTATTTT
TRBV4-1	-	-	TRBJ1-1	CASSQGWMNTEAFF	TGCGCCAGCAGCCAAGGTTGGATGAACACTGAAGCTTTCTTT
TRBV9	TRBD1	-	TRBJ2-7	CASSGEDRGNHEQYF	TGTGCCAGCAGCGGTGAGGACAGGGGGAACCACGAGCAGTACTTC